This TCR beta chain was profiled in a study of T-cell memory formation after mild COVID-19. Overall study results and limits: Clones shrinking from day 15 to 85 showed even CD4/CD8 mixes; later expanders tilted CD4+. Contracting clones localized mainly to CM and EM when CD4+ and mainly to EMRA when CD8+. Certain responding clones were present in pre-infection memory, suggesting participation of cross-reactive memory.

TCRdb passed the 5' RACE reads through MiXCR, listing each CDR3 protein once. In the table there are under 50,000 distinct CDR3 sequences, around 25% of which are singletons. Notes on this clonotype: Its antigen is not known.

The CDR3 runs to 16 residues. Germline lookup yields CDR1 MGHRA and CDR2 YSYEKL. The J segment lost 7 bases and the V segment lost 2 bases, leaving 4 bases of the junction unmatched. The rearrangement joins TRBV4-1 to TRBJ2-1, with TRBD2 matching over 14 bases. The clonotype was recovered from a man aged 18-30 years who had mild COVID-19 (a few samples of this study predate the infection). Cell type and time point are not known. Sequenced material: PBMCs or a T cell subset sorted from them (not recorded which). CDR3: CASSQPTSGGANEQFF. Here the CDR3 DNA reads TGCGCCAGCAGCCAACCGACTAGCGGGGGGGCAAATGAGCAGTTCTTC.